This TCR beta chain was identified in a study of T cells in Graves' hyperthyroidism and ophthalmopathy. The source material, RNA transcripts, was used to amplify TCR beta CDR3 regions. Primed by the HTBI set, a first-round RT-PCR was run on the TCR CDR3. MiXCR was run by TCRdb on the multiplex PCR reads, yielding one entry per CDR3 protein. The repertoire holds approximately 300,000 distinct CDR3 sequences, with approximately 15% as singletons. The table lists this clonotype with a count of one. The germline V gene has CDR1 SGHTA and CDR2 FQGTGA. V was trimmed by 4 bases and J by 3 bases, leaving 10 bases between them. The CDR3 loop spans 15 amino acids.

This TCR was sampled from a woman between 55 and 75 years old with Graves' ophthalmopathy. The chain uses TRBV7-3 and TRBJ1-6, with unresolved D. Sequencing input: blood. The CDR3 region is CASSSLPVYNSPLHF. The DNA for the CDR3 is TGTGCCAGCAGCTCCCTTCCCGTCTATAATTCACCCCTCCACTTT.